This entry lists 19 T cell receptor beta chains sequenced from one sample in a study of T cell responses to AZD1222 COVID-19 vaccine. TCRdb's copy holds only in-frame clones and misses some; the assay was immunoSEQ multiplex PCR. The data show about 110,000 clones, with 90% to 95% seen just once and 20% to 25% held by the top ten. Sample: peripheral blood, taken on day 0 of AZD1222 vaccination. These receptors were taken from an adult in good health.

The gene calls are TRBV29-1 and TRBJ2-7; no clear D gene. Germline loops: CDR1 SQVTM, CDR2 ANQGSEA. The V end was cut by 6 bases, the J end by 1 base, with 16 bases between. The CDR3 has 14 amino acids. The CDR3 DNA reads as TGCAGCGTGGAACGTTCTGGCAGTTCCTACGAGCAGTACTTC. Encoded protein: CSVERSGSSYEQYF.

The chain combines TRBV10-1 with TRBJ2-1, with D possibly matching TRBD2 (5 bases). The V gene's germline CDR1 is WNHNN and CDR2 SYGVQD (reference sequence). The CDR3 is 13 amino acids. Trimming removed 6 bases at V and 4 bases at J, with 10 bases between. CDR3 residues: CASSSGNYNEQFF. CDR3 DNA: TGCGCCAGCAGCTCCGGGAATTACAATGAGCAGTTCTTC.

The V and J genes are TRBV7-8 and TRBJ1-4; TRBD1 aligns across 7 bases. CDR3 length equals 16 residues. CDR1 is SGHVS and CDR2 is FQNEAQ in the germline V gene. The V and J ends lost 5 bases and 4 bases, in that order; junction bases with no gene match: 10. CDR3 nucleotides: TGTGCCAGCAGCACCGACTTACAGGGGCGTAATGAAAAACTGTTTTTT. It codes for CASSTDLQGRNEKLFF.

V is TRBV6-2 or TRBV6-3 and J is TRBJ1-5, with 7 bases lining up with TRBD1. Germline V gene lookup returns CDR1 MNHEY and CDR2 SVGEGT. CDR3 length: 15 residues. Trimming cost V 2 bases and J 2 bases; bases outside gene matches: 3. CDR3 residues: CASSYRTGGNQPQHF. The CDR3 bases are TGTGCCAGCAGTTACCGAACAGGGGGCAATCAGCCCCAGCATTTT.

The rearrangement joins TRBV5-4 to TRBJ2-1, with D possibly matching TRBD1 (6 bases). V lost 3 bases to trimming and J lost 0 bases, with 10 bases between them. Germline V CDR1 and CDR2: SGHNT, YYREEE (reference sequence). The CDR3 extends over 15 amino acids. The CDR3 sequence: CASSSTGSSYNEQFF. CDR3 DNA sequence: TGTGCCAGCAGCTCCACAGGGAGCTCCTACAATGAGCAGTTCTTC.

The chain has TRBV7-6 and TRBJ2-7, with D perhaps assigned TRBD1 or TRBD2 (5 bases each). Deletions cut 5 bases from V and 3 bases from J, with 14 bases between. CDR1 is SGHVS and CDR2 is FNYEAQ in the germline V gene. The CDR3 contains 14 residues. CDR3 region: CASSPRDGHYEQYF. DNA for the CDR3: TGTGCCAGCAGCCCCCGGGACGGTCACTACGAGCAGTACTTC.

The V gene is TRBV6-1, the J gene TRBJ1-5, with D perhaps matching TRBD1 (6 bases). The germline V gene has CDR1 MNHNS and CDR2 SASEGT. The CDR3 length is 16 residues. Trimming cost V 1 base and J 0 bases, with 10 bases left between them. CDR3 protein: CASSEGQVHSNQPQHF. The DNA of the CDR3 is TGTGCCAGCAGTGAAGGACAGGTCCATAGCAATCAGCCCCAGCATTTT.

This chain joins TRBV5-6 and TRBJ1-4; D may be TRBD1 (6 bases). Trimming stripped 4 bases from V and 8 bases from J, with 18 bases between. This CDR3 has 15 amino acids. CDR1 and CDR2 from the germline V gene are SGHDT and YYEEEE. Here the CDR3 DNA reads TGTGCCAGCAGCCCTGACGGGGGCCAGAGGGAAAAACTGTTTTTT. Translated: CASSPDGGQREKLFF.

V and J are TRBV19 and TRBJ1-2; D is unclear. The CDR3 runs 16 residues. Trimming cost V 7 bases and J 5 bases, with 23 bases left between them. Germline V gives CDR1 LNHDA, CDR2 SQIVND (reference sequence). The CDR3 sequence is CASNSQSGVRGYGYTF. DNA for the CDR3: TGTGCCAGTAATTCGCAGAGCGGCGTTCGAGGGTATGGCTACACCTTC.

The chain is built from TRBV21-1 and TRBJ1-2. TRBV21-1 has pseudogene status. This CDR3 has 11 residues. CDR3 sequence (DNA): TGTGCCAGCAGCAAGGGGGGCGGCTACACCTTC. Protein sequence: CASSKGGGYTF.

This rearrangement joins TRBV7-2 to TRBJ2-3; 11 bases are a match to TRBD2. V dropped 3 bases and J dropped 1; count of bases not matched to a gene: 6. Germline V gene sequence: CDR1 SGHTA, CDR2 FQGNSA. The CDR3 runs 17 residues. The CDR3 nucleotides are TGTGCCAGCAGCTTCGACCTAGCGGGGGGAGGCACAGATACGCAGTATTTT. This codes for CASSFDLAGGGTDTQYF.

The chain employs TRBV29-1 and TRBJ1-5; weak D call: TRBD1 (5 bases). V was shortened by 3 bases and J by 2 bases, with 8 bases between the two germline ends. From germline, CDR1 is SQVTM and CDR2 ANQGSEA. This CDR3 region has 13 residues. The CDR3 sequence: CSVEGEGNQPQHF. The DNA of the CDR3 is TGCAGCGTTGAGGGGGAGGGCAATCAGCCCCAGCATTTT.

This chain joins TRBV5-4 and TRBJ2-6; D might be TRBD1 or TRBD2, each matching 5 bases. Trimming took off 3 bases at V and 0 bases at J, with 10 bases between the two ends. Germline V lookup: CDR1 SGHNT, CDR2 YYREEE (reference sequence). The CDR3 covers 16 residues. The DNA of the CDR3 is TGTGCCAGCAGCTGGGACGTTAGCTCTGGGGCCAACGTCCTGACTTTC. It is translated as CASSWDVSSGANVLTF.

This rearrangement joins TRBV11-3 to TRBJ2-5, with TRBD2 matching 9 bases. The CDR3 is 17 amino acids. V shed 1 base, J shed 2 bases, and the junction held 8 bases outside the gene matches. The germline gives CDR1 SGHNT, CDR2 YENEEA. The CDR3 spells CASSLGLASGVQETQYF. CDR3 nucleotides: TGTGCCAGCAGCTTAGGGCTGGCTAGCGGGGTACAAGAGACCCAGTACTTC.

Worth noting for this clone: The junction departs from germline at one end; a sequencing error may be responsible. V gene TRBV18 combines with J gene TRBJ2-7; 9 nucleotides align to TRBD1. The germline V gene encodes CDR1 KGHSH and CDR2 LQKENI. The CDR3 length is 13 residues. DNA for the CDR3: TGTGCCAGCTCACCGGGACAGGGAACAGAGTCGGGCTTC. Protein: CASSPGQGTESGF.

The chain couples TRBV5-1 to TRBJ1-1; D unclear. V was pared by 0 bases and J by 0 bases, with 3 bases between. This CDR3 region has 13 residues. CDR1 and CDR2 from the germline V gene are SGHRS and YFSETQ. CDR3 bases: TGCGCCAGCAGCTTGGACATGAACACTGAAGCTTTCTTT. Translating it yields CASSLDMNTEAFF.

CDR3 protein: CSVEGDRGNFRTEAFF. The CDR3 DNA reads as TGCAGCGTTGAAGGGGACAGGGGGAATTTTCGCACTGAAGCTTTCTTT. The V call is TRBV29-1, the J call TRBJ1-1, with 11 bases lining up with TRBD1. Germline V gene lookup returns CDR1 SQVTM and CDR2 ANQGSEA. The CDR3 totals 16 residues. Trimming cost V 1 base and J 4 bases; bases outside gene matches: 8.

The rearrangement links TRBV12-3 or TRBV12-4 to TRBJ2-2; D call uncertain. The CDR3 contains 13 residues. Trimming took 5 bases from V and 6 from J, leaving 10 bases between them. The CDR3 region is CASSLTGAGELFF. CDR3 DNA: TGTGCCAGCAGTCTTACGGGTGCCGGGGAGCTGTTTTTT.

The V call is TRBV7-3, the J call TRBJ2-1, with 15 bases matching TRBD2. With 5 bases clipped from V and 8 bases from J, the junction kept 4 bases outside the gene matches. CDR3 length: 15 amino acids. Germline-derived CDR1 and CDR2 are SGHTA and FQGTGA. The CDR3 DNA is TGTGCCAGCAGCCGGACTAGCGGGGGGGCCCATGAGCAGTTCTTC. Protein product: CASSRTSGGAHEQFF.